Listed below are T cell receptor beta chains from one sample, sequenced in a study of blood T cells in healthy people across ages. Each CDR3 protein gets one entry after TCRdb re-called the 5' RACE reads with MiXCR. The data contain hundreds of thousands of distinct CDR3 sequences, 22% of them singletons. Sequencing input: blood. These receptors were taken from a man aged 65 to 85 in good health. Both conserved end residues are part of each CDR3. D genes are given only for firm matches. The size entry is marked missing in some rows and otherwise reads once, few, many or a size class.

V gene: TRBV12-3/TRBV12-4
D gene: .
clone size: many
J gene: TRBJ2-7
CDR3 DNA: TGTGCCAGCAGTTTTAGATACGAGCAGTACTTC
CDR3 protein: CASSFRYEQYF

V gene: TRBV28
D gene: .
clone size: .
J gene: TRBJ1-2
CDR3 DNA: TGTGCCAGCACTTTGGCAGGGGACTATGGCTACACCTTC
CDR3 protein: CASTLAGDYGYTF

V gene: TRBV20-1
D gene: TRBD1
clone size: .
J gene: TRBJ2-3
CDR3 DNA: TGCAGTGCTGATAAATCCCCGCCGACAGGGAGAACAGATACGCAGTATTTT
CDR3 protein: CSADKSPPTGRTDTQYF

V gene: TRBV2
D gene: .
clone size: .
J gene: TRBJ1-1
CDR3 DNA: TGTGCCAGCAGTTGGGGGGGACCGAACACTGAAGCTTTCTTT
CDR3 protein: CASSWGGPNTEAFF

V gene: TRBV20-1
D gene: .
clone size: .
J gene: TRBJ1-4
CDR3 DNA: TGCAGTGCTAAGGAAGCAGGGACGGACACTAATGAAAAAGTGTTTTTT
CDR3 protein: CSAKEAGTDTNEKVFF

V gene: TRBV12-3/TRBV12-4
D gene: .
clone size: .
J gene: TRBJ2-3
CDR3 DNA: TGTGCCAGCAGAGTTCAGGGGAGCACAGATACGCAGTATTTT
CDR3 protein: CASRVQGSTDTQYF

V gene: TRBV18
D gene: TRBD1
clone size: .
J gene: TRBJ2-3
CDR3 DNA: TGTGCCAGCTCGACCCCAACAGGGGGGCCCGGAGATACGCAGTATTTT
CDR3 protein: CASSTPTGGPGDTQYF

V gene: TRBV18
D gene: .
clone size: .
J gene: TRBJ2-7
CDR3 DNA: TGTGCCAGCTCACCAACGACAGGTCTCTCCTACGAGCAGTACTTC
CDR3 protein: CASSPTTGLSYEQYF

V gene: TRBV12-3/TRBV12-4
D gene: .
clone size: .
J gene: TRBJ2-2
CDR3 DNA: TGTGCCAGCAGCCCCCTAATTGCGAACACCGGGGAGCTGTTTTTT
CDR3 protein: CASSPLIANTGELFF

V gene: TRBV20-1
D gene: .
clone size: .
J gene: TRBJ1-6
CDR3 DNA: TGCAGTGCTAAGTACGGCGGTAATTCACCCCTCCACTTT
CDR3 protein: CSAKYGGNSPLHF

V gene: TRBV7-9
D gene: .
clone size: .
J gene: TRBJ1-1
CDR3 DNA: TGTGCCAGCAGCGGGGGGGCAGGGATACGTGAAGCTTTCTTT
CDR3 protein: CASSGGAGIREAFF

V gene: TRBV11-2
D gene: TRBD1
clone size: .
J gene: TRBJ1-4
CDR3 DNA: TGTGCCAGCAGCTCAAACAGGGGGGCTGAAAAACTGTTTTTT
CDR3 protein: CASSSNRGAEKLFF

V gene: TRBV4-3
D gene: .
clone size: many
J gene: TRBJ2-5
CDR3 DNA: TGCGCCAGCAGCCAAGATTTTGATCGAGAGACCCAGTACTTC
CDR3 protein: CASSQDFDRETQYF

V gene: TRBV12-3/TRBV12-4
D gene: TRBD1
clone size: .
J gene: TRBJ1-3
CDR3 DNA: TGTGCCAGCAGTACAACCGGGACAGCTGGAAACACCATATATTTT
CDR3 protein: CASSTTGTAGNTIYF

V gene: TRBV5-1
D gene: .
clone size: few
J gene: TRBJ2-2
CDR3 DNA: TGCGCCAGCAGCAAGGGGCAGGCAAGATACACCGGGGAGCTGTTTTTT
CDR3 protein: CASSKGQARYTGELFF

V gene: TRBV5-1
D gene: .
clone size: many
J gene: TRBJ2-1
CDR3 DNA: TGCGCCAGCAGCTTGAAGGGCCCTTACAATGAGCAGTTCTTC
CDR3 protein: CASSLKGPYNEQFF

V gene: TRBV29-1
D gene: .
clone size: few
J gene: TRBJ2-3
CDR3 DNA: TGCAGCGTTGGACAGGGAGGAACAGATACGCAGTATTTT
CDR3 protein: CSVGQGGTDTQYF

V gene: TRBV6-5
D gene: .
clone size: few
J gene: TRBJ2-2
CDR3 DNA: TGTGCCAGCAGTCGGAACAGGGCGAACACCGGGGAGCTGTTTTTT
CDR3 protein: CASSRNRANTGELFF

V gene: TRBV5-1
D gene: TRBD2
clone size: few
J gene: TRBJ2-1
CDR3 DNA: TGCGCCAGCAGCCCCAAGGCGGGGGGCCAGGGTGAGCAGTTCTTC
CDR3 protein: CASSPKAGGQGEQFF

V gene: TRBV29-1
D gene: .
clone size: many
J gene: TRBJ2-6
CDR3 DNA: TGCAGCGCCGCATTTACATCTGGGGCCAACGTCCTGACTTTC
CDR3 protein: CSAAFTSGANVLTF

V gene: TRBV7-2
D gene: .
clone size: few
J gene: TRBJ2-1
CDR3 DNA: TGTGCCAGCAGCTTGAGTGTCTCTGAGCAGTTCTTC
CDR3 protein: CASSLSVSEQFF

V gene: TRBV19
D gene: .
clone size: few
J gene: TRBJ1-4
CDR3 DNA: TGTGCCAGTAGTATGGACGGGACAACTAATGAAAAACTGTTTTTT
CDR3 protein: CASSMDGTTNEKLFF

V gene: TRBV6-2/TRBV6-3
D gene: .
clone size: .
J gene: TRBJ2-3
CDR3 DNA: TGTGTCAGCAGCCTACTCGGGACGGGTAACTCAGATACGCAGTATTTT
CDR3 protein: CVSSLLGTGNSDTQYF

V gene: TRBV5-1
D gene: .
clone size: .
J gene: TRBJ2-1
CDR3 DNA: TGCGCCAGCAGCTTCGTGGGGTCAAGAGACAATGAGCAGTTCTTC
CDR3 protein: CASSFVGSRDNEQFF

V gene: TRBV29-1
D gene: TRBD1
clone size: .
J gene: TRBJ2-3
CDR3 DNA: TGCAGCGTCGAGAGGACAGGGGGCCTCTCAGATACGCAGTATTTT
CDR3 protein: CSVERTGGLSDTQYF

V gene: TRBV5-1
D gene: .
clone size: few
J gene: TRBJ1-5
CDR3 DNA: TGCGCCAGCAGCTCCCCGGAGGGGACGGACCAGCCCCAGCATTTT
CDR3 protein: CASSSPEGTDQPQHF

V gene: TRBV11-2
D gene: TRBD1
clone size: .
J gene: TRBJ2-7
CDR3 DNA: TGTGCCAGCAGCCCCCGTTCGGACAGGGTATTCTACGAGCAGTACTTC
CDR3 protein: CASSPRSDRVFYEQYF

V gene: TRBV4-3
D gene: TRBD1
clone size: few
J gene: TRBJ1-2
CDR3 DNA: TGCGCCAGCAGCCAAGGAGGAGGGGGCTACTATGGCTACACCTTC
CDR3 protein: CASSQGGGGYYGYTF

V gene: TRBV9
D gene: .
clone size: .
J gene: TRBJ2-1
CDR3 DNA: TGTGCCAGCAGCTCTTCAGGGAGCCTGACGTGGAATGAGCAGTTCTTC
CDR3 protein: CASSSSGSLTWNEQFF

V gene: TRBV7-8
D gene: TRBD2
clone size: .
J gene: TRBJ2-3
CDR3 DNA: TGTGCCAGCAGCTTAGGATGGGGACTAGCCCGCACAGATACGCAGTATTTT
CDR3 protein: CASSLGWGLARTDTQYF